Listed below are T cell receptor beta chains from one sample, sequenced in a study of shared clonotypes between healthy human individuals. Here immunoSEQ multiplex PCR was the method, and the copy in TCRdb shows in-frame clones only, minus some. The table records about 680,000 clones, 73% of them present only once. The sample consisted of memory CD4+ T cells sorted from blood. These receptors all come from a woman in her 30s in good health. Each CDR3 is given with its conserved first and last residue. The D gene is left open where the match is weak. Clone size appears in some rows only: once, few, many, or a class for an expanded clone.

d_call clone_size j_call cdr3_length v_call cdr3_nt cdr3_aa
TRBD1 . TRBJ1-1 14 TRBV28 TGTGCCAGCAGTATAGGGACAGGGAACACTGAAGCTTTCTTT CASSIGTGNTEAFF
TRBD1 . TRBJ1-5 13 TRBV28 TGTGCCAGCAGTCCAGGGGGGAGTCAGCCCCAGCATTTT CASSPGGSQPQHF
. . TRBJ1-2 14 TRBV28 TGTGCCAGCAGTTTAAACTACGAAAACTATGGCTACACCTTC CASSLNYENYGYTF
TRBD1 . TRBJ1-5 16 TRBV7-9 TGTGCCAGCAGCTTAGGGACAGGGTTAAACAATCAGCCCCAGCATTTT CASSLGTGLNNQPQHF
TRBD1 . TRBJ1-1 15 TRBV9 TGTGCCAGCAGCAGAATGGGACAGGGGAACACTGAAGCTTTCTTT CASSRMGQGNTEAFF
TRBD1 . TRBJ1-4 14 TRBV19 TGTGCCAGTAGTACACAGGGGAGCGGTGAAAAACTGTTTTTT CASSTQGSGEKLFF
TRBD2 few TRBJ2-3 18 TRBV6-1 TGTGCCAGCAGTGATCCCCTGAGTAGCGGGAGGAGGACAGATACGCAGTATTTT CASSDPLSSGRRTDTQYF
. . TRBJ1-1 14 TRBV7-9 TGTGCCAGCAGCTTAGGCCAGGGGAACACTGAAGCTTTCTTT CASSLGQGNTEAFF
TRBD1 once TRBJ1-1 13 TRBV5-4 TGTGCCAGCAGCACAACGACAGGGTCTGCGGCTTTCTTT CASSTTTGSAAFF
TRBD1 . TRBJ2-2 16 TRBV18 TGTGCCAGCTCACCAGGACAGGCTAAAAACACCGGGGAGCTGTTTTTT CASSPGQAKNTGELFF
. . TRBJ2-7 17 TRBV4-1 TGCGCCAGCAGCCAACGCCTGGGACAACATAGCTCCTACGAGCAGTACTTC CASSQRLGQHSSYEQYF
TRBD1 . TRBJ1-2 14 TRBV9 TGTGCCAGCAGCGTGGACAGGGAGATGAGGGGCTACACCTTC CASSVDREMRGYTF
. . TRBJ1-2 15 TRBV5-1 TGCGCCAGCAGCGTGCAGTACAGGGCGGACTATGGCTACACCTTC CASSVQYRADYGYTF
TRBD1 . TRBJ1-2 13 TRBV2 TGTGCCAGCAGTGATGGACAGGACTATGGCTACACCTTC CASSDGQDYGYTF
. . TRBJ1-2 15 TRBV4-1 TGCGCCAGCAGCCAAGCTTTAGGGGTTGGCTATGGCTACACCTTC CASSQALGVGYGYTF
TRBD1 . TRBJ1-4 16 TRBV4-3 TGCGCCAGCACCCGGGACAGCTTTGCAACTAATGAAAAACTGTTTTTT CASTRDSFATNEKLFF
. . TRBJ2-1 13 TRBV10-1 TGCGCCAGCAGTGGCCCATCCAGGGATCAGCAGTTCTTC CASSGPSRDQQFF